The rows below give T cell receptor beta chains drawn from one sample of a study of beta chain features in type 1 diabetes. TCRdb's copy holds only in-frame clones and misses some; the assay was immunoSEQ multiplex PCR. The top ten clones hold around 0.016% of a sample with under 350,000 clones, about 13% of them seen once. Sequenced sample: naive CD4+ T cells from blood. The receptors stem from a man aged 25 to 40 with type 1 diabetes. The conserved cysteine and the conserved F or W are not part of the CDR3 here. Fields, in order: J gene, V gene, clone size, CDR3 protein. Not every row has a clone size; where given, it reads once, few, many or a size class.

j_call: TRBJ2-3; v_call: TRBV5-1; clone_size: few; cdr3_aa: ASSLGTEASTDTQY
j_call: TRBJ2-7; v_call: TRBV9; clone_size: once; cdr3_aa: ASSVDTGPSPYEQY
j_call: TRBJ2-2; v_call: TRBV30; clone_size: few; cdr3_aa: AWSNQGAGELF
j_call: TRBJ2-1; v_call: TRBV19; clone_size: few; cdr3_aa: ASSIGGLAGEKQF
j_call: TRBJ2-5; v_call: TRBV5-1; clone_size: few; cdr3_aa: ASSSDGTGEETQY
j_call: TRBJ2-1; v_call: TRBV19; clone_size: NA; cdr3_aa: ASSHATPTYNEQF
j_call: TRBJ2-7; v_call: TRBV2; clone_size: NA; cdr3_aa: ASRDQTSGPYEQY
j_call: TRBJ2-5; v_call: TRBV29-1; clone_size: NA; cdr3_aa: SANSGTSEGAQY
j_call: TRBJ1-2; v_call: TRBV5-1; clone_size: NA; cdr3_aa: ASSTGQSVLGYT
j_call: TRBJ2-3; v_call: TRBV2; clone_size: few; cdr3_aa: ASSASQVTDTQY
j_call: TRBJ2-3; v_call: TRBV28; clone_size: few; cdr3_aa: ASNEGVRDTQY
j_call: TRBJ1-4; v_call: TRBV15; clone_size: few; cdr3_aa: ATSTGGNWNEKLF
j_call: TRBJ2-1; v_call: TRBV30; clone_size: NA; cdr3_aa: AWSQGAGDYNEQF
j_call: TRBJ2-7; v_call: TRBV7-3; clone_size: NA; cdr3_aa: ASSPTGGRVSSYEQY
j_call: TRBJ1-5; v_call: TRBV4-2; clone_size: NA; cdr3_aa: ASSQSFNQPQH